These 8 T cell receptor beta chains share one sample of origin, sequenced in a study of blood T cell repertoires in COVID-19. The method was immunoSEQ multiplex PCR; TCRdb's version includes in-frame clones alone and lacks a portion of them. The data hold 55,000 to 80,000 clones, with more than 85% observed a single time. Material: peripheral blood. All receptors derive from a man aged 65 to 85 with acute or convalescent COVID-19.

The CDR3: CASSERVGGLFF. The CDR3 DNA reads as TGTGCCAGCAGTGAAAGAGTGGGAGGGCTGTTTTTT. The chain joins TRBV6-1 to TRBJ2-2, with D tentatively TRBD2 (6 bases). Germline V gene data show CDR1 as MNHNS and CDR2 as SASEGT. V lost 2 bases and J 13 bases, leaving 11 bases between the germline ends. The CDR3 consists of 12 residues.

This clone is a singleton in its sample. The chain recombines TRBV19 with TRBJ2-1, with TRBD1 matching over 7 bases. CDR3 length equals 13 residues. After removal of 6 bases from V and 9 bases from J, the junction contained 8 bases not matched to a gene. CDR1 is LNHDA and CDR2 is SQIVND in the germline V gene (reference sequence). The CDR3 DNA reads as TGTGCCAGTAGCGTAACAGGGGCCGGTGAGCAGTTCTTC. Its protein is CASSVTGAGEQFF.

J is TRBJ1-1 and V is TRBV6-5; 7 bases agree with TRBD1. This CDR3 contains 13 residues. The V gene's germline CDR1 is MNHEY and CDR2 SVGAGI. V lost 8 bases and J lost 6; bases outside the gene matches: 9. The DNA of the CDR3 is TGTGCCAGCGCAAGACAGGGATACCCTGAAGCTTTCTTT. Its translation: CASARQGYPEAFF.

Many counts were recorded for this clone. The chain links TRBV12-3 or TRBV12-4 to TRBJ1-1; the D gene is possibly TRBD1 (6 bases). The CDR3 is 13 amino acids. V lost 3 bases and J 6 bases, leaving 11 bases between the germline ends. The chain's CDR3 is CASSLGPGAEAFF. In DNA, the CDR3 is TGTGCCAGCAGTTTGGGGCCAGGGGCTGAAGCTTTCTTT.

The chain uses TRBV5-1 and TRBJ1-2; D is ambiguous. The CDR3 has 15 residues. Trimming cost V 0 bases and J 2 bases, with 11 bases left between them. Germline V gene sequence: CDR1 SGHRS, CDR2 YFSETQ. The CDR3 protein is CASSLGAAGNYGYTF. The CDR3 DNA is TGCGCCAGCAGCTTGGGGGCGGCGGGGAACTATGGCTACACCTTC.

The CDR3, as DNA: TGTGCCAGCAGTACAAGGGCGGGTTTGGGGAACACCGGGGAGCTGTTTTTT. Translated, it gives CASSTRAGLGNTGELFF. The J gene is TRBJ2-2, the V gene TRBV28, with a possible D match to TRBD2 (5 bases). Trimming shortened V by 5 bases and J by 1 base, and 17 bases separated the two germline ends. The CDR3 extends over 17 amino acids. Germline-derived CDR1 and CDR2 are MDHEN and SYDVKM.

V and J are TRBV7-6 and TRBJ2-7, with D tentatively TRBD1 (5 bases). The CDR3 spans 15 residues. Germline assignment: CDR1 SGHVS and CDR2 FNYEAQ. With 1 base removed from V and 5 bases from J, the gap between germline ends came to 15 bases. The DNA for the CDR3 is TGTGCCAGCAGCTTAGGGGGCCCTACGGGCCACGAGCAGTACTTC. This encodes CASSLGGPTGHEQYF.

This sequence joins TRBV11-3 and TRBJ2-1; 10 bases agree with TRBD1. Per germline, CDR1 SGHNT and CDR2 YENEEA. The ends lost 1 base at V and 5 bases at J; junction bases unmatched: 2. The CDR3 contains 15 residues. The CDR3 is CASSLGTGGHNEQFF. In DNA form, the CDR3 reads TGTGCCAGCAGCTTAGGGACAGGGGGTCACAATGAGCAGTTCTTC. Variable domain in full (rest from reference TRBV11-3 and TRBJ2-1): EAGVVQSPRYKIIEKKQPVAFWCNPISGHNTLYWYLQNLGQGPELLIRYENEEAVDDSQLPKDRFSAERLKGVDSTLKIQPAELGDSAVYLCASSLGTGGHNEQFFGPGTRLTVL.